Shown below are 26 T cell receptor beta chains from a single sample sequenced in a study of shared clonotypes between healthy human individuals. Libraries were prepared by immunoSEQ multiplex PCR; TCRdb keeps only in-frame clonotypes and omits some of them. The sample holds approximately 1.1 million clones, approximately 78% seen once. Specimen: memory CD4+ T cells from PBMCs. Subset in this sample: CD45RA-negative fraction. These receptors came from a man younger than 35 in good health. Some clones in this sample may be carry-over from other donors' samples.

The chain uses TRBV18 and TRBJ2-5; no clear D. V lost 2 bases and J 2 bases, leaving 6 bases between the germline ends. The CDR3 is 13 residues long. CDR1 is KGHSH, CDR2 LQKENI, per germline. CDR3 bases: TGTGCCAGCTCACCATTTGGACAAGAGACCCAGTACTTC. It specifies CASSPFGQETQYF. Complete variable domain (other parts from reference TRBV18 and TRBJ2-5): NAGVMQNPRHLVRRRGQEARLRCSPMKGHSHVYWYRQLPEEGLKFMVYLQKENIIDESGMPKERFSAEFPKEGPSILRIQQVVRGDSAAYFCASSPFGQETQYFGPGTRLLVL.

The chain is built from TRBV28 and TRBJ2-7; a possible D gene is TRBD1 (6 bases). Per the germline V gene, CDR1 is MDHEN and CDR2 is SYDVKM. V shed 5 bases and J shed 2 bases, with 13 bases lying between them. This CDR3 is built from 14 residues. The CDR3 DNA reads as TGTGCCAGCAGTACAGGGAACAGGGCCTACGAGCAGTACTTC. It yields the protein CASSTGNRAYEQYF.

The chain employs TRBV6-6 and TRBJ2-2; possible D gene TRBD2, 5 bases. Germline-derived CDR1 and CDR2 are MNHNY and SVGAGI (reference sequence). Trimming pared 2 bases from V and 1 base from J, leaving 8 bases between. This CDR3 comprises 15 residues. The CDR3 sequence: CASSYLSGNTGELFF. In nucleotides, the CDR3 is TGTGCCAGCAGTTACCTCAGCGGGAACACCGGGGAGCTGTTTTTT.

The genes are TRBV28 and TRBJ1-5; a weak D match, TRBD1 (5 bases). Germline V gene lookup returns CDR1 MDHEN and CDR2 SYDVKM. The V and J ends lost 6 bases and 4 bases respectively, with 16 bases between them. CDR3 length: 15 residues. Here the CDR3 reads CASSRRGVQNQPQHF. The DNA of the CDR3 is TGTGCCAGCAGCCGTCGGGGGGTGCAAAATCAGCCCCAGCATTTT.

The chain employs TRBV18 and TRBJ1-2; tentative D call: TRBD1 (5 bases). V shed 2 bases and J shed 4 bases, with 11 bases lying between them. The CDR3 contains 14 residues. From germline, CDR1 is KGHSH and CDR2 LQKENI. Here the CDR3 DNA reads TGTGCCAGCTCACCAGGCAGGGATATCTATGGCTACACCTTC. Residues: CASSPGRDIYGYTF.

The rearrangement links TRBV14 to TRBJ1-1; 8 bases fit TRBD1. The CDR3 extends over 14 amino acids. The V and J ends lost 4 bases and 0 bases, in that order; junction bases with no gene match: 1. The germline CDR1 and CDR2 sequences are SGHDN and FVKESK. The CDR3 DNA reads TGTGCCAGCAGCCCACAGGGGGTGAACACTGAAGCTTTCTTT. Its translation: CASSPQGVNTEAFF.

This chain links TRBV10-1 with TRBJ1-5; D uncertain. V lost 5 bases to trimming and J lost 0 bases, with 8 bases between them. CDR1 and CDR2 (germline): WNHNN, SYGVQD (reference sequence). The CDR3 consists of 14 residues. The CDR3 spells CASSRGVSNQPQHF. CDR3 DNA: TGCGCCAGCAGTCGTGGGGTTAGCAATCAGCCCCAGCATTTT.

On this clone: Within the sample, other DNA sequences also encode this same CDR3. V gene TRBV7-2 combines with J gene TRBJ2-3, with D unresolved. V was shortened by 1 base and J by 3 bases, with 5 bases between the two germline ends. The CDR3 length is 13 residues. Germline V lookup: CDR1 SGHTA, CDR2 FQGNSA. The CDR3 bases are TGTGCCAGCAGCTTAGAAAGTACAGATACGCAGTATTTT. Its translation is CASSLESTDTQYF.

The table lists this clone with many counts. The CDR3 nucleotides are TGTGCCAGCAGCTTAGATCCCAATCAGCCCCAGCATTTT. This encodes CASSLDPNQPQHF. The genes are TRBV7-3 and TRBJ1-5; D remains unclear. Per the germline V gene, CDR1 is SGHTA and CDR2 is FQGTGA. There are 13 residues in the CDR3. Between the trimmed V and J ends, which lost 2 bases and 3 bases, there was a span of 5 bases.

The chain has TRBV30 and TRBJ2-4, with 16 bases aligning to TRBD2. This CDR3 comprises 14 residues. V dropped 2 bases and J dropped 12; count of bases not matched to a gene: 4. Germline V gene sequence: CDR1 GTSNPN, CDR2 SVGIG (reference sequence). The CDR3 DNA follows: TGTGCCTGGAGTACGGGACTAGCGGGAGGGTCTCAGTACTTC. Residues: CAWSTGLAGGSQYF. Using reference TRBV30 and TRBJ2-4 for the parts outside the CDR3, the full variable domain is SQTIHQWPATLVQPVGSPLSLECTVEGTSNPNLYWYRQAAGRGLQLLFYSVGIGQISSEVPQNLSASRPQDRQFILSSKKLLLSDSGFYLCAWSTGLAGGSQYFGAGTRLSVL.

As for this clone: The same CDR3 is also encoded by other DNA sequences in this sample. The chain links TRBV6-6 to TRBJ1-5; D is unresolved. The CDR3 is made up of 13 amino acids. The germline CDR1 and CDR2 sequences are MNHNY and SVGAGI (reference sequence). V lost 7 bases, J lost 0 bases, and 7 bases lay in between. The CDR3 region is CASMAGSNQPQHF. Here the CDR3 DNA reads TGTGCCAGCATGGCGGGTAGCAATCAGCCCCAGCATTTT.

The chain is built from TRBV5-1 and TRBJ1-1; D gene ambiguous. Trimming stripped 4 bases from V and 0 bases from J, with 13 bases between. CDR1 and CDR2 (germline): SGHRS, YFSETQ. The CDR3 has 15 amino acids. For the CDR3, the DNA is TGCGCCAGCAGCCCTGAATCGACAATGAACACTGAAGCTTTCTTT. It codes for CASSPESTMNTEAFF.

The genes are TRBV5-4 and TRBJ1-2; D is unclear. V was shortened by 3 bases and J by 5 bases, with 14 bases between the two germline ends. Germline V gene data show CDR1 as SGHNT and CDR2 as YYREEE (reference sequence). This CDR3 has 14 residues. CDR3 sequence: CASSSQSRTYGYTF. CDR3 sequence (DNA): TGTGCCAGCAGCTCGCAATCCAGGACTTATGGCTACACCTTC.

V usage is TRBV5-1 and J usage is TRBJ2-1; no firm D call. CDR3 length equals 12 residues. The V end lost 4 bases, the J end lost 8 bases, and 10 bases lay between the germline ends. The germline V gene has CDR1 SGHRS and CDR2 YFSETQ. The CDR3: CASSLTTYEQFF. The DNA for the CDR3 is TGCGCCAGCAGCCTAACTACGTATGAGCAGTTCTTC.

This chain uses TRBV7-4 with TRBJ2-1, with 11 positions matching TRBD2. V lost 5 bases to trimming and J lost 4 bases; unmatched junction nucleotides: 22. This CDR3 contains 21 residues. The germline CDR1 and CDR2 sequences are SGHVT and SQSDAQ. CDR3: CASSPPRLGSGRDHEYNEQFF. CDR3 nucleotide sequence: TGTGCCAGCAGCCCCCCCCGTCTCGGTAGCGGGAGGGACCATGAGTACAATGAGCAGTTCTTC. Complete variable domain (other parts from reference TRBV7-4 and TRBJ2-1): GAGVSQSPRYKVAKRGRDVALRCDSISGHVTLYWYRQTLGQGSEVLTYSQSDAQRDKSGRPSGRFSAERPERSVSTLKIQRTEQGDSAVYLCASSPPRLGSGRDHEYNEQFFGPGTRLTVL.

The chain joins TRBV4-1 to TRBJ1-2; no clear D. The CDR3 is 14 residues long. V gave up 1 base and J gave up 3 bases, with 9 bases separating them. Germline lookup yields CDR1 MGHRA and CDR2 YSYEKL. Here the CDR3 reads CASSQATRDYGYTF. The CDR3 bases are TGCGCCAGCAGCCAAGCCACAAGGGACTATGGCTACACCTTC.

The rearrangement links TRBV18 to TRBJ1-1; 10 bases match TRBD1. The CDR3 has 18 residues. CDR1 and CDR2 (germline): KGHSH, LQKENI. J lost 1 base, V lost 2 bases, and 10 bases had no gene match. CDR3 loop: CASSPFKGTGEGNTEAFF. CDR3 in DNA: TGTGCCAGCTCACCATTTAAAGGGACAGGGGAGGGGAACACTGAAGCTTTCTTT.

V gene TRBV6-1 combines with J gene TRBJ1-2; D perhaps matches TRBD1 (5 bases). CDR1 is MNHNS, CDR2 SASEGT, per germline. The CDR3 runs 15 residues. Trimming removed 10 bases from V and 4 bases from J, with 22 bases in between. CDR3 amino acids: CATDLNRQFIYGYTF. DNA for the CDR3: TGTGCCACAGACTTAAACCGACAGTTCATCTATGGCTACACCTTC.

The chain uses TRBV5-5 and TRBJ1-1, with TRBD1 matching over 7 bases. Germline V gives CDR1 SGHKS, CDR2 YYEKEE (reference sequence). The J segment lost 10 bases and the V segment lost 0 bases, leaving 12 bases of the junction unmatched. The CDR3 contains 15 residues. The CDR3 DNA sequence: TGTGCCAGCAGCTTGGGACAGGGATGGTCGATGAGAGCTTTCTTT. Its protein is CASSLGQGWSMRAFF.

This chain joins TRBV5-4 and TRBJ1-1; 7 positions agree with TRBD1. Germline V gives CDR1 SGHNT, CDR2 YYREEE (reference sequence). The CDR3 contains 15 residues. With 4 bases clipped from V and 0 bases from J, the junction kept 6 bases outside the gene matches. The CDR3 loop is CASSVVDRLNTEAFF. The CDR3 coding sequence is TGTGCCAGCAGCGTGGTGGACAGGTTGAACACTGAAGCTTTCTTT.

The CDR3 reads CAIRGGGTGGVGGYTF. The CDR3 DNA follows: TGTGCCATCAGGGGCGGAGGGACAGGGGGCGTCGGAGGCTACACCTTC. The chain joins TRBV10-3 to TRBJ1-2; 12 bases are shared with TRBD1. The CDR3 is 16 residues long. The V gene's germline CDR1 is ENHRY and CDR2 SYGVKD. The J segment lost 8 bases and the V segment lost 6 bases, leaving 13 bases of the junction unmatched.

The chain couples TRBV5-4 to TRBJ2-2; possible D gene TRBD1, 5 bases. This CDR3 comprises 14 residues. Trimming took off 4 bases at V and 4 bases at J, with 11 bases between the two ends. Germline CDR1 is SGHNT and CDR2 is YYREEE (reference sequence). The CDR3 protein is CASSRQRTTGELFF. CDR3 nucleotide sequence: TGTGCCAGCAGCCGACAGAGGACCACCGGGGAGCTGTTTTTT.

The chain employs TRBV9 and TRBJ2-1, with D uncertain. CDR1 SGDLS and CDR2 YYNGEE come from the germline V gene. V was cut by 2 bases and J by 7 bases, with 10 bases left in between. This CDR3 has 13 residues. CDR3 residues: CASSVLVDNEQFF. The CDR3 coding sequence is TGTGCCAGCAGCGTCCTTGTCGATAATGAGCAGTTCTTC.

This rearrangement joins TRBV11-3 to TRBJ2-5; TRBD1 aligns across 8 bases. V lost 5 bases and J lost 1; bases outside the gene matches: 3. Germline CDR1 is SGHNT and CDR2 is YENEEA. The CDR3 contains 14 residues. CDR3 sequence reads: CASSAQGGQETQYF. The CDR3 nucleotides are TGTGCCAGCAGCGCACAGGGGGGCCAAGAGACCCAGTACTTC.

The chain joins TRBV5-1 to TRBJ2-1, with 9 positions matching TRBD2. This CDR3 has 17 amino acids. J was trimmed by 0 bases and V by 5 bases; bases with no gene match: 9. Per the germline V gene, CDR1 is SGHRS and CDR2 is YFSETQ. CDR3 protein: CASRSFGTSSSYNEQFF. CDR3 nucleotide sequence: TGCGCCAGCAGGAGTTTTGGGACTAGCAGCTCCTACAATGAGCAGTTCTTC.

The genes are TRBV5-1 and TRBJ2-2; TRBD2 aligns across 9 bases. Unmatched junction bases numbered 5, after V lost 8 bases and J lost 3 bases. Germline V gives CDR1 SGHRS, CDR2 YFSETQ. The CDR3 loop spans 14 amino acids. This CDR3 reads CASRAGGDTGELFF. CDR3 bases: TGCGCCAGTCGGGCGGGAGGGGACACCGGGGAGCTGTTTTTT.